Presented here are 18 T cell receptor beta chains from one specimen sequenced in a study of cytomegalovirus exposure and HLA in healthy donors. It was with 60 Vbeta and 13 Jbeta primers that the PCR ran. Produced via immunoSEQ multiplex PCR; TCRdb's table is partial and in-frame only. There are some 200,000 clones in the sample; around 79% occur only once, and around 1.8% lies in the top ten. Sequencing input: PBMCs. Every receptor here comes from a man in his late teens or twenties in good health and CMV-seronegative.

CDR3 in amino acids: CASSSLGQGSYEQYF. CDR3 DNA: TGTGCCAGCAGTTCTTTGGGACAGGGGTCCTACGAGCAGTACTTC. The V call is TRBV6-5, the J call TRBJ2-7, with 10 bases aligning to TRBD1. The CDR3 runs to 15 residues. Looked up from germline, CDR1 is MNHEY and CDR2 is SVGAGI. The V gene end was trimmed by 4 bases and the J gene end by 1 base; junction bases not matched to a gene: 4.

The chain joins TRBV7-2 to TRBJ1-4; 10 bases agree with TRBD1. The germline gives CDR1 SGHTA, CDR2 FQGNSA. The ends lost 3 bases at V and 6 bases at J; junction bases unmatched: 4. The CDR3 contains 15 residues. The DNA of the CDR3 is TGTGCCAGCAGCTTGGAAGGGACAGGGGATGAAAAACTGTTTTTT. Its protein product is CASSLEGTGDEKLFF.

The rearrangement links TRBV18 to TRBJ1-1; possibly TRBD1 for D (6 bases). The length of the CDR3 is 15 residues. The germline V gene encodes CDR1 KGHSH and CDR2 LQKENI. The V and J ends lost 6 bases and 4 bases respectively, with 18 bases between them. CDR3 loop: CASSPHEGVPTEAFF. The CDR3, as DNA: TGTGCCAGCTCTCCGCACGAGGGGGTCCCCACTGAAGCTTTCTTT.

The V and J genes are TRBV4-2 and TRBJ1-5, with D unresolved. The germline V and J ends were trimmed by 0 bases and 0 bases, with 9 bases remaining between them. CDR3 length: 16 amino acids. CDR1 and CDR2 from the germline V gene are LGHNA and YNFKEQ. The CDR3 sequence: CASSQEAAYSNQPQHF. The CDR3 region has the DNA TGTGCCAGCAGCCAAGAGGCAGCGTATAGCAATCAGCCCCAGCATTTT.

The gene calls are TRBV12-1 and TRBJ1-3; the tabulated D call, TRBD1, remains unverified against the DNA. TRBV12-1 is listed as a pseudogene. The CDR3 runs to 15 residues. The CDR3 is CASSLTGDSGNTIYF. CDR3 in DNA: TGTGCCAGCAGCTTAACAGGGGACTCTGGAAACACCATATATTTT.

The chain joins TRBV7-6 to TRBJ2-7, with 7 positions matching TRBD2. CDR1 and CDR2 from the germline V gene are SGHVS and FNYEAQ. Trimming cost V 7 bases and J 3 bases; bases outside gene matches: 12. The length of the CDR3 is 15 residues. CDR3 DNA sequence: TGTGCCAGCACCCCTCTAGCGGAGGCCCTCTACGAGCAGTACTTC. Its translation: CASTPLAEALYEQYF.

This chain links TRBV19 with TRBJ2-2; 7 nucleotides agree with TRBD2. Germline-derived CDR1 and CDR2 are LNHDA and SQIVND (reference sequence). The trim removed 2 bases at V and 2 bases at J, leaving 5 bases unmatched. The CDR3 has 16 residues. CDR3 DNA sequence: TGTGCCAGTAGTATAACCGGGACTAAAAACACCGGGGAGCTGTTTTTT. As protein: CASSITGTKNTGELFF.

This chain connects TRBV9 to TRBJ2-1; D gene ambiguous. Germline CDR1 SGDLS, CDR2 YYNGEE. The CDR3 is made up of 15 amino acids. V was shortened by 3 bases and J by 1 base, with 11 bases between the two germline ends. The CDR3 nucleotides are TGTGCCAGCAGCGCTCCCATGAGATCCTACAATGAGCAGTTCTTC. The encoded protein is CASSAPMRSYNEQFF.

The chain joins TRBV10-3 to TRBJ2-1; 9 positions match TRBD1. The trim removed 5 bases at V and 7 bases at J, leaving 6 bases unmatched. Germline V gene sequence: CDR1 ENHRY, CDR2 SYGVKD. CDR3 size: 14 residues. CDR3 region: CAISPGQGWNEQFF. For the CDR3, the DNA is TGTGCCATCAGTCCGGGACAGGGTTGGAATGAGCAGTTCTTC.

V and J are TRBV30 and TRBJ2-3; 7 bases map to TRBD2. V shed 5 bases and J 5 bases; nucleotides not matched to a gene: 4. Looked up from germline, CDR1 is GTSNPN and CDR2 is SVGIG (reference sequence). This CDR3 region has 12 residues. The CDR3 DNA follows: TGTGCCTGGGAGGGCGGGGGAGATACGCAGTATTTT. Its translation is CAWEGGGDTQYF.

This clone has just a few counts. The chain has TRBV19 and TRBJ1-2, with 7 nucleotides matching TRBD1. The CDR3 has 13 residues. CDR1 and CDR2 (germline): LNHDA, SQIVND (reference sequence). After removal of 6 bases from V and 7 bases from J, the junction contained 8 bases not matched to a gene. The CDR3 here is CASRQIGGGGYTF. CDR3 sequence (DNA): TGTGCCAGTAGACAAATAGGGGGCGGTGGCTACACCTTC.

CDR3 in amino acids: CASSLGGVGGGSPLHF. Written as DNA, the CDR3 is TGTGCCAGCAGCTTGGGGGGGGTGGGGGGTGGTTCACCCCTCCACTTT. This rearrangement joins TRBV5-4 to TRBJ1-6, with a weak D call TRBD1 (5 bases). V gave up 0 bases and J gave up 9 bases, with 16 bases separating them. The CDR3 runs to 16 residues. Germline loops: CDR1 SGHNT, CDR2 YYREEE (reference sequence).

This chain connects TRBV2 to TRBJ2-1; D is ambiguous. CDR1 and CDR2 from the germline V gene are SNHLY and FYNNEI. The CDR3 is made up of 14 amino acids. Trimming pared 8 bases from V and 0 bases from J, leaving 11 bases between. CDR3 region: CASDRSSSYNEQFF. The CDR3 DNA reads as TGTGCCAGCGATCGGTCTAGCTCCTACAATGAGCAGTTCTTC.

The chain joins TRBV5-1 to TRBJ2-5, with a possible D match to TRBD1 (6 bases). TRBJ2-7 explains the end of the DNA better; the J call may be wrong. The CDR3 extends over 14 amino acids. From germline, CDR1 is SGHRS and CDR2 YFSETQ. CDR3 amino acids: CASSSRPGVNEQYF. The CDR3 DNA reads TGCGCCAGCAGCAGTCGCCCAGGGGTCAACGAGCAGTACTTC.

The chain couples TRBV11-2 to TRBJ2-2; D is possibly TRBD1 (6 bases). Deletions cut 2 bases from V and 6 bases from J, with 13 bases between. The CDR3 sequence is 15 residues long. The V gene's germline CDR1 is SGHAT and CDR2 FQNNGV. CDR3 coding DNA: TGTGCCAGCAGCTTATTACAGGGTGCCCCCGGGGAGCTGTTTTTT. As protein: CASSLLQGAPGELFF.

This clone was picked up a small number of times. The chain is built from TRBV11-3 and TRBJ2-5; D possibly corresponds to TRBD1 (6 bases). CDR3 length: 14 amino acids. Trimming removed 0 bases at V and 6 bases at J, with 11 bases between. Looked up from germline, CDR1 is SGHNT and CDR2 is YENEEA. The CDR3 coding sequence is TGTGCCAGCAGCTTAGATGACAGGTCAAAGACCCAGTACTTC. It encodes CASSLDDRSKTQYF.

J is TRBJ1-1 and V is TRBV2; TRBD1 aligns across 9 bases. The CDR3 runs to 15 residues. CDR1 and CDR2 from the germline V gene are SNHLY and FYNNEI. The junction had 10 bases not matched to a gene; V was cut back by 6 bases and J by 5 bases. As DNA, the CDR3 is TGTGCCAGCAGAGCGACTACAGGGGGCTGGACTGAAGCTTTCTTT. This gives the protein CASRATTGGWTEAFF.

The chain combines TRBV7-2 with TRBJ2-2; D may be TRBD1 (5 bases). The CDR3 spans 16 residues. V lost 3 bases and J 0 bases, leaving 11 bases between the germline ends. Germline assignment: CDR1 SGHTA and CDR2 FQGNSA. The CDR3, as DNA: TGTGCCAGCAGCTTTAAACAGGCCGCGAACACCGGGGAGCTGTTTTTT. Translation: CASSFKQAANTGELFF.